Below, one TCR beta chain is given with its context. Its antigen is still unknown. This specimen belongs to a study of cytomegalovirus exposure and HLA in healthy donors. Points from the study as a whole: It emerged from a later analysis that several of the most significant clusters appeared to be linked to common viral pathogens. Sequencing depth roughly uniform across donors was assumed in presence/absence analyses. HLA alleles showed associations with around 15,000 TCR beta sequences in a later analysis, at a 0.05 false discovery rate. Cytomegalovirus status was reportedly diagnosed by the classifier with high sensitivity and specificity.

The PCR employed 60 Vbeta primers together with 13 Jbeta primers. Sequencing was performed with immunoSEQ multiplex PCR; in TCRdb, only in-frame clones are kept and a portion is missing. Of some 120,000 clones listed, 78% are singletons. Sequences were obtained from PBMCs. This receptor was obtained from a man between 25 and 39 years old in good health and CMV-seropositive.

CDR3 in DNA: TGTGCCAGCAGTGAACAGGGCTACGAGCAGTACTTC. Translation gives CASSEQGYEQYF. The rearrangement uses TRBV6-1 and TRBJ2-7; a weak D match, TRBD1 (5 bases). Germline assignment: CDR1 MNHNS and CDR2 SASEGT. Between the trimmed V and J ends, which lost 2 bases and 3 bases, there was a span of 5 bases. There are 12 residues in the CDR3.